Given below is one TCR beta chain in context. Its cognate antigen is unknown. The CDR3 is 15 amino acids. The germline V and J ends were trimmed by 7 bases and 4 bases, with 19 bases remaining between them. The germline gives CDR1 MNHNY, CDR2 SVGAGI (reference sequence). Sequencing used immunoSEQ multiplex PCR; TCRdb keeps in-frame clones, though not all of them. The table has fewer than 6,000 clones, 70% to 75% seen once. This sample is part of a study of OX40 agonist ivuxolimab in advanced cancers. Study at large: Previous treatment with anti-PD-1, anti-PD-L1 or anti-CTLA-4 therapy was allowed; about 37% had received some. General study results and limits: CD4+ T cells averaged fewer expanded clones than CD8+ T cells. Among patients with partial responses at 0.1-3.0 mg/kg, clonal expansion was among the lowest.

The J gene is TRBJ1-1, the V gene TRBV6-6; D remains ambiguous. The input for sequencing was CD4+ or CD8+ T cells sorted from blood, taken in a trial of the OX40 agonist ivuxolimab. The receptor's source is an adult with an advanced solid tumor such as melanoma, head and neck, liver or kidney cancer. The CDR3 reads CASTPGPDLGTEAFF. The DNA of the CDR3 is TGTGCCAGCACCCCCGGGCCAGACCTGGGCACTGAAGCTTTCTTT.